The sequence of this TCR beta chain was determined in a study of T cell responses to AZD1222 COVID-19 vaccine. Study information: It was second doses at about 4 or about 12 weeks that were pooled.

Study observations and caveats: Seropositivity was recorded at baseline in only five to seven AZD1222 recipients. Reports indicate that nearly half of spike-specific TCRs are directed at unmutated variant regions. Regions 160-218 and 743-854 dominated among vaccine-associated CD4 TCRs spanning spike.

CDR1 is LGHDT, CDR2 YNNKEL, per germline (reference sequence). CDR3 length: 15 residues. Between the trimmed V and J ends, which lost 4 bases and 6 bases, there was a span of 18 bases. Concerning this clone itself: The antigen is undetermined.

The protocol was immunoSEQ multiplex PCR, while the TCRdb copy is restricted to in-frame clones and leaves out a portion. The table has about 180,000 clones, 70% to 90% seen once; the top ten hold more than 7%. The TCR originated in an adult in good health. The source was peripheral blood, collected on day 0 of AZD1222 vaccination. The chain employs TRBV3-1 (or the pseudogene TRBV3-2) and TRBJ1-2, with no clear D. Written as DNA, the CDR3 is TGTGCCAGCAGCCGGCTGGACGTTCCAGGAAATGGCTACACCTTC. This encodes CASSRLDVPGNGYTF.